These 30 T cell receptor beta chains were sequenced from one sample in a study of blood T cells in healthy people across ages. Together with a sample-barcoded 5' primer, a J-beta primer mix was included in a second PCR lasting roughly 6 to 12 cycles. Each CDR3 protein is one row after TCRdb ran MiXCR on the 5' RACE reads. The table has about 940,000 distinct CDR3 sequences, around 48% seen once; the top ten hold roughly 13%. The sequencing input was blood. These receptors came from a man in his thirties or forties in good health.

A remark on this clonotype: A read error may explain this, as a much larger clone is one base away. The rearrangement uses TRBV13 and TRBJ2-7; TRBD2 matches at 7 bases. V was pared by 5 bases and J by 7 bases, with 14 bases of the junction left unmatched. Looked up from germline, CDR1 is PRHDT and CDR2 is FYEKMQ (reference sequence). The CDR3 runs to 15 residues. CDR3 sequence (DNA): TGTGCCAGCAGCCCTATTACTAGCGACTTTAATGAGCAGTACTTC. This sequence encodes CASSPITSDFNEQYF.

This clonotype was seen only a few times. The gene calls are TRBV10-2 and TRBJ2-7; perhaps TRBD2 as D (5 bases). Germline V gene sequence: CDR1 WSHSY, CDR2 SAAADI. This CDR3 comprises 14 residues. Trimming took off 8 bases at V and 2 bases at J, with 16 bases between the two ends. CDR3 bases: TGCGCCAGCTCCGACGCCCGGGAAACCTACGAGCAGTACTTC. It specifies CASSDARETYEQYF.

This sequence joins TRBV12-3 or TRBV12-4 and TRBJ1-2; D unclear. The CDR3 is 10 residues long. V lost 8 bases to trimming and J lost 8 bases, with 9 bases between them. CDR3 DNA: TGTGCCAGCGGGTCAATCGGCTACACCTTC. Residues: CASGSIGYTF.

This clonotype was observed a few times. The chain has TRBV4-2 and TRBJ1-1; D perhaps matches TRBD1 (6 bases). Trimming left V 6 bases short and J 1 base short, with 18 bases between. The CDR3 totals 16 residues. Germline V gene sequence: CDR1 LGHNA, CDR2 YNFKEQ. The CDR3 sequence: CASSEGVGRGNTEAFF. CDR3 in DNA: TGTGCCAGCAGTGAAGGGGTAGGCAGGGGGAACACTGAAGCTTTCTTT.

The rearrangement links TRBV6-2 or TRBV6-3 to TRBJ1-1, with a tentative D call TRBD1 (6 bases). The CDR3 consists of 16 residues. Trimming pared 7 bases from V and 0 bases from J, leaving 18 bases between. Germline V gives CDR1 MNHEY, CDR2 SVGEGT. The CDR3 region has the DNA TGTGCCAGCATGTCCTATGGGGGGCCGATGAACACTGAAGCTTTCTTT. It specifies CASMSYGGPMNTEAFF.

The sample holds one count of this clonotype. The chain joins TRBV29-1 to TRBJ1-3; unclear D gene. Germline-derived CDR1 and CDR2 are SQVTM and ANQGSEA. V was trimmed by 4 bases and J by 4 bases, leaving 26 bases between them. This CDR3 region has 18 residues. CDR3 in amino acids: CSVGVTPGNAQLGNTIYF. The CDR3, as DNA: TGCAGCGTTGGTGTTACCCCTGGGAACGCCCAACTCGGAAACACCATATATTTT.

This clonotype was recorded at least ten times. This chain uses TRBV7-2 with TRBJ2-7; TRBD1 matches 11 bases. The CDR3 is made up of 16 amino acids. Germline trimming cut 4 bases from V and 0 bases from J; bases unmatched to any gene: 5. In germline, CDR1 is SGHTA, CDR2 FQGNSA. This CDR3 reads CASSSAGTGGSYEQYF. In nucleotides, the CDR3 is TGTGCCAGCAGCTCCGCCGGGACAGGGGGCTCCTACGAGCAGTACTTC.

The table lists this clonotype with a few counts. The rearrangement links TRBV9 to TRBJ1-1; a weak D match, TRBD1 (6 bases). The CDR3 is made up of 17 amino acids. Trimming removed 5 bases from V and 1 base from J, with 21 bases in between. Per the germline V gene, CDR1 is SGDLS and CDR2 is YYNGEE. The CDR3: CASRFGRGREGNTEAFF. CDR3 DNA sequence: TGTGCCAGCAGATTCGGTCGGGGGCGAGAAGGGAACACTGAAGCTTTCTTT.

The chain joins TRBV6-4 to TRBJ2-5; tentatively, D is TRBD1 or TRBD2 (7 bases each). Trimming left V 6 bases short and J 11 bases short, with 22 bases between. The CDR3 totals 14 residues. CDR1 is MRHNA and CDR2 is SNTAGT in the germline V gene. The CDR3 spells CASSPSGDSYGQYF. CDR3 sequence (DNA): TGTGCCAGCAGCCCCAGCGGGGACAGTTACGGGCAGTACTTC.

This clonotype has just a few counts. The chain is built from TRBV7-9 and TRBJ2-3; D uncertain. V lost 2 bases and J lost 6, with 18 bases in between. This CDR3 is 16 amino acids long. Germline loops: CDR1 SEHNR, CDR2 FQNEAQ (reference sequence). Written as DNA, the CDR3 is TGTGCCAGCAGCTTACAGAGCGCCCCAGGTGTGGATACGCAGTATTTT. It yields the protein CASSLQSAPGVDTQYF.

This clonotype was observed a single time. V usage is TRBV7-9 and J usage is TRBJ1-5; 8 bases align to TRBD1. Trimming took 5 bases from V and 0 from J; bases not matched to a gene: 3. Germline V lookup: CDR1 SEHNR, CDR2 FQNEAQ (reference sequence). The CDR3 has 15 residues. CDR3 region: CASSGTGYSNQPQHF. Here the CDR3 DNA reads TGTGCCAGCAGCGGGACAGGATATAGCAATCAGCCCCAGCATTTT.

A word on this clonotype: A much larger clone differs from this one at a single base, so this may be a read error. V and J are TRBV2 and TRBJ2-7; D is unresolved. Trimming shortened V by 8 bases and J by 7 bases, and 12 bases separated the two germline ends. The CDR3 is made up of 11 amino acids. CDR1 is SNHLY and CDR2 is FYNNEI in the germline V gene. CDR3 in DNA: TGTGCCAGCTTGGAAAACAATGAGCAGTACTTC. It translates to CASLENNEQYF.

This clonotype has more than one count but fewer than ten. The gene calls are TRBV5-1 and TRBJ2-7; 8 nucleotides line up with TRBD1. This CDR3 has 15 residues. The germline V gene has CDR1 SGHRS and CDR2 YFSETQ. J lost 3 bases, V lost 2 bases, and 7 bases had no gene match. This CDR3 reads CASSFSPGQDYEQYF. The CDR3 DNA follows: TGCGCCAGCAGCTTTAGTCCGGGACAGGACTACGAGCAGTACTTC.

This clonotype was counted between two and nine times. This rearrangement joins TRBV18 to TRBJ2-5; D tentatively reads TRBD1 or TRBD2 (5 bases each). Germline CDR1 and CDR2: KGHSH and LQKENI. This CDR3 region has 15 residues. Trimming removed 6 bases at V and 4 bases at J, with 18 bases between. CDR3 loop: CASSTTAGTSETQYF. For the CDR3, the DNA is TGTGCCAGCTCCACCACGGCAGGGACCTCAGAGACCCAGTACTTC. The whole variable domain, remainder taken from reference TRBV18 and TRBJ2-5, is NAGVMQNPRHLVRRRGQEARLRCSPMKGHSHVYWYRQLPEEGLKFMVYLQKENIIDESGMPKERFSAEFPKEGPSILRIQQVVRGDSAAYFCASSTTAGTSETQYFGPGTRLLVL.

In its sample, this clonotype was seen a few times. This chain uses TRBV24-1 with TRBJ1-2; 12 bases are a match to TRBD1. The V and J ends lost 5 bases and 3 bases, in that order; junction bases with no gene match: 9. Germline assignment: CDR1 KGHDR and CDR2 SFDVKD. CDR3 size: 17 residues. The CDR3 spells CATSGAGTGGEDYGYTF. The CDR3 coding sequence is TGTGCCACCAGTGGCGCCGGGACAGGGGGCGAAGACTATGGCTACACCTTC.

V usage is TRBV2 and J usage is TRBJ1-5; 9 nucleotides agree with TRBD1. The CDR3 is made up of 17 amino acids. The J segment lost 0 bases and the V segment lost 2 bases, leaving 5 bases of the junction unmatched. Germline V gene sequence: CDR1 SNHLY, CDR2 FYNNEI. The CDR3 nucleotides are TGTGCCAGCAGTGAACAAGGGACAGGGATTAGCAATCAGCCCCAGCATTTT. It translates to CASSEQGTGISNQPQHF.

This clonotype was counted a single time. This chain uses TRBV20-1 with TRBJ2-2; the match to TRBD2 covers 7 bases. The CDR3 has 14 amino acids. With 3 bases clipped from V and 5 bases from J, the junction kept 6 bases outside the gene matches. The germline CDR1 and CDR2 sequences are DFQATT and SNEGSKA (reference sequence). The chain's CDR3 is CSASVAGVTGELFF. The CDR3 coding sequence is TGCAGTGCTAGTGTAGCGGGTGTTACCGGGGAGCTGTTTTTT.

J is TRBJ1-2 and V is TRBV7-3, with 8 bases matching TRBD1. The CDR3 covers 16 residues. The germline CDR1 and CDR2 sequences are SGHTA and FQGTGA. V shed 5 bases, J shed 4 bases, and the junction held 12 bases outside the gene matches. The CDR3 sequence: CASSPLGQGSPYGYTF. CDR3 bases: TGTGCCAGCAGCCCGTTAGGACAGGGCAGCCCCTATGGCTACACCTTC.

This clonotype was observed a single time. The chain couples TRBV12-3 or TRBV12-4 to TRBJ2-3; D ambiguous. The V end was cut by 9 bases, the J end by 4 bases, with 8 bases between. The CDR3 covers 11 residues. The CDR3 loop is CARATADTQYF. The CDR3 nucleotides are TGTGCCAGAGCAACCGCAGATACGCAGTATTTT.

The rearrangement uses TRBV20-1 and TRBJ1-6; a weak D match, TRBD1 (5 bases). The CDR3 runs to 14 residues. Trimming left V 4 bases short and J 9 bases short, with 16 bases between. Germline CDR1 DFQATT, CDR2 SNEGSKA (reference sequence). The CDR3 nucleotides read TGCAGTGCTAATGCCAAGACAGATAGTTCACCCCTCCACTTT. The encoded protein is CSANAKTDSSPLHF.

The chain has TRBV5-6 and TRBJ2-1; 7 nucleotides match TRBD1. With V trimmed by 4 bases and J by 15 bases, 19 bases remained unmatched. The CDR3 loop spans 15 amino acids. CDR1 and CDR2 (germline): SGHDT, YYEEEE. This CDR3 reads CASSLTGTEEHVGFF. The CDR3 coding sequence is TGTGCCAGCAGCCTTACCGGGACAGAGGAACACGTAGGGTTCTTC.

The CDR3 is CSAAGTNEQYF. The CDR3, as DNA: TGCAGTGCTGCGGGGACAAATGAGCAGTACTTC. The chain joins TRBV20-1 to TRBJ2-7; TRBD1 or TRBD2 may be the D gene (6 bases each). The germline CDR1 and CDR2 sequences are DFQATT and SNEGSKA (reference sequence). This CDR3 comprises 11 residues. Trimming left V 5 bases short and J 7 bases short, with 12 bases between.

The chain combines TRBV27 with TRBJ2-7; possible D gene TRBD1, 6 bases. There are 15 residues in the CDR3. Looked up from germline, CDR1 is MNHEY and CDR2 is SMNVEV (reference sequence). V dropped 3 bases and J dropped 2 bases, with 14 bases sitting between them. Written as DNA, the CDR3 is TGTGCCAGCAGTTTGCAGGACAGACTCACCTACGAGCAGTACTTC. Translation: CASSLQDRLTYEQYF.

This clonotype was seen repeatedly, ten times or more. J is TRBJ2-3 and V is TRBV5-8; no definite D call. Germline V gene lookup returns CDR1 SGHTS and CDR2 YDEGEE. V was trimmed by 3 bases and J by 2 bases, leaving 16 bases between them. This CDR3 spans 16 amino acids. The CDR3 nucleotides read TGTGCCAGCAGCTCAGGACCCTCTCGACACACAGATACGCAGTATTTT. It translates to CASSSGPSRHTDTQYF.

This chain connects TRBV29-1 to TRBJ2-5, with D unresolved. The J call may not be correct, given that the DNA end is closer to TRBJ2-1. Germline CDR1 is SQVTM and CDR2 is ANQGSEA. CDR3 length: 14 amino acids. The CDR3 coding sequence is TGCAGCGTTGAAACTCCTAGTCAAGGAGAGACCCAGTTCTTC. Translation gives CSVETPSQGETQFF.

V is TRBV5-1 and J is TRBJ2-3, with 8 bases aligning to TRBD1. Germline V CDR1 and CDR2: SGHRS, YFSETQ. After removal of 4 bases from V and 0 bases from J, the junction contained 7 bases not matched to a gene. The CDR3 totals 16 residues. CDR3 coding DNA: TGCGCCAGCAGCATCGGACAGGGTCTTAGCACAGATACGCAGTATTTT. Protein: CASSIGQGLSTDTQYF.

The chain recombines TRBV5-1 with TRBJ2-2; D gene unclear. Germline V lookup: CDR1 SGHRS, CDR2 YFSETQ. Trimming took 7 bases from V and 0 from J, leaving 13 bases between them. This CDR3 comprises 15 residues. As DNA, the CDR3 is TGCGCCAGCGTATCCTCCGGTTCGAACACCGGGGAGCTGTTTTTT. This codes for CASVSSGSNTGELFF.

In the case of this clonotype: Since a much larger clone is just one base distant, this may be a read error. The chain uses TRBV11-2 and TRBJ2-5; 9 bases line up with TRBD2. After removal of 3 bases from V and 11 bases from J, the junction contained 10 bases not matched to a gene. The CDR3 is 14 amino acids. CDR1 and CDR2 from the germline V gene are SGHAT and FQNNGV. As DNA, the CDR3 is TGTGCCAGCAGCTTTAGCGGGGGACGCCCTGAGCAGTACTTC. It specifies CASSFSGGRPEQYF.

V usage is TRBV24-1 and J usage is TRBJ2-1; D perhaps matches TRBD2 (5 bases). TRBJ2-7 explains the end of the DNA better; the J call may be wrong. Looked up from germline, CDR1 is KGHDR and CDR2 is SFDVKD. The CDR3 consists of 14 residues. The CDR3: CATSDNNDYNEQYF. The CDR3 DNA reads as TGTGCCACCAGTGATAACAACGACTACAATGAGCAGTACTTC.

This clonotype has only one observation. V usage is TRBV28 and J usage is TRBJ1-6; possible D gene TRBD1, 6 bases. The germline V gene encodes CDR1 MDHEN and CDR2 SYDVKM. The CDR3 runs 15 residues. The V end lost 6 bases, the J end lost 8 bases, and 17 bases lay between the germline ends. DNA for the CDR3: TGTGCCAGCAGCTTCCCACAGGGCGGGTATTCACCCCTCCACTTT. Its translation: CASSFPQGGYSPLHF.